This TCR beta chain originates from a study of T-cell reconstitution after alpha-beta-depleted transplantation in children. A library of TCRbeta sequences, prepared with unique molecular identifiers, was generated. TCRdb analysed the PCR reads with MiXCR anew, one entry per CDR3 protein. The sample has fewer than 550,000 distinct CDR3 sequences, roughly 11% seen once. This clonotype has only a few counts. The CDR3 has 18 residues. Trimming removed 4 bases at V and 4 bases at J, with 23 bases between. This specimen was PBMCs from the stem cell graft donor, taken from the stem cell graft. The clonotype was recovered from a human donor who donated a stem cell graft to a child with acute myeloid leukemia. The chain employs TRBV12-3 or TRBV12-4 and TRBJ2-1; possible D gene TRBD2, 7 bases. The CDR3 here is CASSWGGSRGGRYNEQFF. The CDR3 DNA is TGTGCCAGCAGTTGGGGGGGGTCTCGAGGGGGACGTTACAATGAGCAGTTCTTC.